The next 23 T cell receptor beta chains were all read from a single sample in a study of shared clonotypes between healthy human individuals. Data came from immunoSEQ multiplex PCR; TCRdb stores just in-frame clones and leaves some out. The table has roughly 2.6 million clones, more than 80% seen once; the top ten hold 0.14%. The sequencing input was naive CD4+ T cells sorted from blood. As for subset: CD45RA+ positively selected. These receptors all come from a man aged 18 to 30 in good health.

The chain links TRBV10-3 to TRBJ2-3; the D is unclear. The V end lost 4 bases, the J end lost 5 bases, and 13 bases lay between the germline ends. The CDR3 is made up of 14 amino acids. Germline CDR1 reads ENHRY; CDR2 reads SYGVKD. DNA of the CDR3: TGTGCCATCAGTGCGGGTGGCGTGGAAGATACGCAGTATTTT. As protein: CAISAGGVEDTQYF.

The chain is built from TRBV2 and TRBJ2-6; 8 bases agree with TRBD2. Germline V gene lookup returns CDR1 SNHLY and CDR2 FYNNEI. Trimming took 5 bases from V and 0 from J; bases not matched to a gene: 9. This CDR3 comprises 18 residues. DNA of the CDR3: TGTGCCAGCAGTCTTGAGCGGGGGATGAGCTCTGGGGCCAACGTCCTGACTTTC. This gives the protein CASSLERGMSSGANVLTF.

This clone has a single count. V is TRBV5-4 and J is TRBJ2-6; no definite D call. The CDR3 runs 15 residues. Between the trimmed V and J ends, which lost 2 bases and 1 base, there was a span of 7 bases. The germline CDR1 and CDR2 sequences are SGHNT and YYREEE (reference sequence). The DNA for the CDR3 is TGTGCCAGCAGCTTTGAGGTATCTGGGGCCAACGTCCTGACTTTC. Its translation: CASSFEVSGANVLTF.

The chain joins TRBV7-2 to TRBJ2-5; D might be TRBD2 (6 bases). With 3 bases removed from V and 8 bases from J, the gap between germline ends came to 10 bases. CDR1 and CDR2 from the germline V gene are SGHTA and FQGNSA. The length of the CDR3 is 12 residues. In DNA form, the CDR3 reads TGTGCCAGCAGCTTCGGAGGGGACACCCAGTACTTC. Its translation is CASSFGGDTQYF.

This chain connects TRBV30 to TRBJ2-1; maybe TRBD1 (6 bases). V dropped 2 bases and J dropped 7 bases, with 9 bases sitting between them. This CDR3 has 12 residues. CDR1 is GTSNPN and CDR2 is SVGIG in the germline V gene (reference sequence). The CDR3 nucleotides are TGTGCCTGGAGTAGTGGACAGAATGAGCAGTTCTTC. Amino acids: CAWSSGQNEQFF.

The chain carries TRBV15 and TRBJ1-3, with TRBD1 identical over 10 bases. With V trimmed by 6 bases and J by 7 bases, 9 bases remained unmatched. The CDR3 contains 15 residues. Germline lookup yields CDR1 LNHNV and CDR2 YYDKDF (reference sequence). The CDR3 DNA reads TGTGCCACCAGAGACGGGGGGACAGGGGCGAACACCATATATTTT. This gives the protein CATRDGGTGANTIYF.

The chain links TRBV7-2 to TRBJ1-4, with a weak D call TRBD1 (5 bases). Germline-derived CDR1 and CDR2 are SGHTA and FQGNSA. The CDR3 is 13 residues long. V was pared by 6 bases and J by 8 bases, with 13 bases between. The DNA for the CDR3 is TGTGCCAGCAGAGCCGGGACTTTGGAAAAACTGTTTTTT. Residues: CASRAGTLEKLFF.

The genes are TRBV4-3 and TRBJ2-7; TRBD1 agrees at 10 bases. Germline V gene lookup returns CDR1 LGHNA and CDR2 YSLEER. Trimming took 5 bases from V and 2 from J; bases not matched to a gene: 9. This CDR3 region has 16 residues. CDR3 protein: CASSAREGQGAYEQYF. The CDR3 DNA reads TGCGCCAGCAGCGCCAGGGAAGGACAGGGGGCCTACGAGCAGTACTTC.

This clone occurred once. Other nucleotide sequences in the sample specify the same CDR3. The gene calls are TRBV27 and TRBJ1-6; D possibly corresponds to TRBD1 (5 bases). With 5 bases removed from V and 0 bases from J, the gap between germline ends came to 8 bases. Germline values: CDR1 MNHEY, CDR2 SMNVEV (reference sequence). The CDR3 is 15 amino acids. The CDR3, as DNA: TGTGCCAGCAGTGGGGGTAGCTCCTATAATTCACCCCTCCACTTT. Amino acids: CASSGGSSYNSPLHF.

This chain's CDR3 is CASSQIGTGKGEKLFF. DNA for the CDR3: TGTGCCAGCAGCCAAATAGGGACAGGGAAGGGTGAAAAACTGTTTTTT. This chain connects TRBV11-2 to TRBJ1-4; 9 nucleotides agree with TRBD1. Germline V gene sequence: CDR1 SGHAT, CDR2 FQNNGV. This CDR3 is built from 16 residues. V was clipped by 5 bases and J by 7 bases; unmatched bases: 11.

The V gene is TRBV2, the J gene TRBJ2-2, with a weak D call TRBD2 (6 bases). CDR1 is SNHLY and CDR2 is FYNNEI in the germline V gene. CDR3 size: 14 residues. The V and J ends lost 9 bases and 5 bases respectively, with 16 bases between them. The CDR3 reads CASTPGDGTGELFF. CDR3 nucleotides: TGTGCCAGTACCCCGGGGGACGGGACCGGGGAGCTGTTTTTT.

The rearrangement joins TRBV5-1 to TRBJ1-1; 9 positions agree with TRBD1. The J segment lost 1 base and the V segment lost 4 bases, leaving 5 bases of the junction unmatched. This CDR3 region has 15 residues. The germline gives CDR1 SGHRS, CDR2 YFSETQ. CDR3 in amino acids: CASSQQGARNTEAFF. CDR3 nucleotides: TGCGCCAGCAGCCAACAGGGGGCGCGGAACACTGAAGCTTTCTTT.

The genes are TRBV11-3 and TRBJ2-2; 11 nucleotides line up with TRBD2. The V segment lost 5 bases and the J segment 1 base; nucleotides outside the gene matches: 12. In germline, CDR1 is SGHNT, CDR2 YENEEA. The CDR3 spans 19 residues. Here the CDR3 DNA reads TGTGCCAGCAGCCCCGGATCCGGGCTAGCGGGGGGGAACACCGGGGAGCTGTTTTTT. Translated, it gives CASSPGSGLAGGNTGELFF. The variable domain in full, completed from reference TRBV11-3 and TRBJ2-2, reads EAGVVQSPRYKIIEKKQPVAFWCNPISGHNTLYWYLQNLGQGPELLIRYENEEAVDDSQLPKDRFSAERLKGVDSTLKIQPAELGDSAVYLCASSPGSGLAGGNTGELFFGEGSRLTVL.

The V and J genes are TRBV6-1 and TRBJ1-4, with D maybe TRBD1 (5 bases). The CDR3 extends over 14 amino acids. Per the germline V gene, CDR1 is MNHNS and CDR2 is SASEGT. The V end lost 6 bases, the J end lost 6 bases, and 14 bases lay between the germline ends. The CDR3 spells CASSWGAGDEKLFF. CDR3 nucleotide sequence: TGTGCCAGCAGCTGGGGCGCGGGGGATGAAAAACTGTTTTTT.

About this clone itself: Other DNA sequences from this sample encode an identical CDR3 as well. V and J are TRBV9 and TRBJ2-3; a weak D match, TRBD1 (5 bases). CDR1 and CDR2 (germline): SGDLS, YYNGEE. The V gene lost 0 bases and the J gene lost 3 bases, with 11 bases spanning the gap. The CDR3 totals 15 residues. The CDR3 DNA sequence: TGTGCCAGCAGCGTAGAAGGGGTCCGGACAGATACGCAGTATTTT. This translates into CASSVEGVRTDTQYF.

The V gene is TRBV7-8, the J gene TRBJ2-7; the match to TRBD2 covers 9 bases. There are 14 residues in the CDR3. Germline V gene data show CDR1 as SGHVS and CDR2 as FQNEAQ. With V trimmed by 6 bases and J by 2 bases, 5 bases remained unmatched. The CDR3, as DNA: TGTGCCAGCAGGCTGACTAGCGGAGCCTACGAGCAGTACTTC. Protein product: CASRLTSGAYEQYF.

The V gene is TRBV7-2, the J gene TRBJ2-7; maybe TRBD1 (6 bases). This CDR3 has 15 residues. Germline CDR1 reads SGHTA; CDR2 reads FQGNSA. Trimming cost V 5 bases and J 2 bases, with 16 bases left between them. The CDR3 is CASSIVVGQTYEQYF. In nucleotides, the CDR3 is TGTGCCAGCAGCATAGTCGTCGGACAGACCTACGAGCAGTACTTC. The full variable domain, its missing parts supplied by reference TRBV7-2 and TRBJ2-7, is GAGVSQSPSNKVTEKGKDVELRCDPISGHTALYWYRQSLGQGLEFLIYFQGNSAPDKSGLPSDRFSAERTGGSVSTLTIQRTQQEDSAVYLCASSIVVGQTYEQYFGPGTRLTVT.

J is TRBJ1-2 and V is TRBV30, with TRBD1 as a possible D gene (5 bases). The CDR3 loop spans 14 amino acids. V lost 5 bases and J lost 3, with 16 bases in between. CDR1 and CDR2 from the germline V gene are GTSNPN and SVGIG (reference sequence). This CDR3 is CAWSGVGAYYGYTF. CDR3 bases: TGTGCCTGGTCGGGGGTGGGCGCCTACTATGGCTACACCTTC.

The chain links TRBV10-3 to TRBJ2-5; D unclear. V dropped 4 bases and J dropped 3 bases, with 3 bases sitting between them. This CDR3 spans 11 amino acids. Germline V gives CDR1 ENHRY, CDR2 SYGVKD. CDR3 region: CAISAEETQYF. The CDR3 coding sequence is TGTGCCATCAGTGCAGAAGAGACCCAGTACTTC.

This clone occurred once. The chain links TRBV5-4 to TRBJ2-3, with 7 bases matching TRBD2. This CDR3 comprises 16 residues. Per germline, CDR1 SGHNT and CDR2 YYREEE (reference sequence). V lost 4 bases and J lost 4; bases outside the gene matches: 12. The CDR3 sequence is CASSPSSGNSADTQYF. Written as DNA, the CDR3 is TGTGCCAGCAGCCCGTCAAGCGGGAATTCGGCAGATACGCAGTATTTT.

Only a few counts were recorded for this clone. CDR3 protein: CASRGRNTGELFF. The CDR3 DNA sequence: TGTGCCAGCAGGGGGCGAAACACCGGGGAGCTGTTTTTT. The rearrangement uses TRBV5-4 and TRBJ2-2; tentatively, D is TRBD1 (5 bases). The V end was cut by 5 bases, the J end by 2 bases, with 7 bases between. Per the germline V gene, CDR1 is SGHNT and CDR2 is YYREEE (reference sequence). This CDR3 is 13 amino acids long.

This clone was observed once. The same CDR3 is also encoded by other DNA sequences in this sample. This rearrangement joins TRBV5-1 to TRBJ2-5; 7 nucleotides align to TRBD1. V trimming: 4 bases; J trimming: 3 bases; junction bases outside the gene matches: 3. Per the germline V gene, CDR1 is SGHRS and CDR2 is YFSETQ. The CDR3 totals 13 residues. CDR3 nucleotide sequence: TGCGCCAGCAGCGCTACAGGGGAAGAGACCCAGTACTTC. Protein: CASSATGEETQYF.

In the case of this clone: Additional DNA sequences in this sample encode the identical CDR3. The chain combines TRBV30 with TRBJ1-1, with a possible D match to TRBD1 (5 bases). The V end was cut by 0 bases, the J end by 4 bases, with 9 bases between. In germline, CDR1 is GTSNPN, CDR2 SVGIG (reference sequence). The CDR3 loop spans 13 amino acids. The CDR3 loop reads CAWSVGGGTEAFF. CDR3 coding DNA: TGTGCCTGGAGTGTTGGGGGAGGCACTGAAGCTTTCTTT.